Listed below are T cell receptor beta chains from one sample, sequenced in a study of long-term antiretroviral therapy in people with HIV. Produced via immunoSEQ multiplex PCR; TCRdb's table is partial and in-frame only. The sample shows 20,000 to 30,000 clones, 81% of them seen only once. Here the sequenced sample was unsorted PBMCs, taken 4.4 years after starting antiretroviral therapy. These receptor sequences come from a young man with HIV. The CDR3 runs from the conserved cysteine through the conserved F or W. Each record gives: D gene, V gene, clone size, J gene, CDR3 DNA, CDR3 protein. The D gene is left open where the match is weak. Rows give clone size only sometimes, using once, few, many, or a class for an expanded clone.

D gene: -; V gene: TRBV6-5; clone size: once; J gene: TRBJ1-1; CDR3 DNA: TGTGCCAGCAGTTACCCAGGGATCACTGAAGCTTTCTTT; CDR3 protein: CASSYPGITEAFF
D gene: -; V gene: TRBV7-2; clone size: few; J gene: TRBJ1-2; CDR3 DNA: TGTGCCAGCAGCGATACAGGGCTCTTCTATGGCTACACCTTC; CDR3 protein: CASSDTGLFYGYTF
D gene: -; V gene: TRBV28; clone size: -; J gene: TRBJ1-1; CDR3 DNA: TGTGCCAGCAGTTTATCGCAGTCCCAGGCTTTCTTT; CDR3 protein: CASSLSQSQAFF
D gene: TRBD2; V gene: TRBV9; clone size: once; J gene: TRBJ2-3; CDR3 DNA: TGTGCCAGCAGCGTTAAGCGGGAGGGAGATACGCAGTATTTT; CDR3 protein: CASSVKREGDTQYF
D gene: -; V gene: TRBV27; clone size: few; J gene: TRBJ2-7; CDR3 DNA: TGTGCCAGCAGCCCCGGGACCTCTCTCGGAGACGAGCAGTACTTC; CDR3 protein: CASSPGTSLGDEQYF
D gene: TRBD2; V gene: TRBV19; clone size: -; J gene: TRBJ2-7; CDR3 DNA: TGTGCCAGTAGCGCAGGACTAGCGGGAGCCTACGAGCAGTACTTC; CDR3 protein: CASSAGLAGAYEQYF
D gene: -; V gene: TRBV6-5; clone size: -; J gene: TRBJ1-2; CDR3 DNA: TGTGCCAGCACCCAGGGATGGGGCTATGGCTACACCTTC; CDR3 protein: CASTQGWGYGYTF
D gene: TRBD1; V gene: TRBV5-1; clone size: once; J gene: TRBJ1-2; CDR3 DNA: TGCGCCAGCAGCTTGGGGGCTCCGGGACAGGTAAAATCCTATGGCTACACCTTC; CDR3 protein: CASSLGAPGQVKSYGYTF
D gene: -; V gene: TRBV6-5; clone size: -; J gene: TRBJ1-1; CDR3 DNA: TGTGCCAGCAGGCCCAGGGTGGGGATGGAAGCTTTCTTT; CDR3 protein: CASRPRVGMEAFF
D gene: -; V gene: TRBV2; clone size: -; J gene: TRBJ1-5; CDR3 DNA: TGTGCCAGCAGTGCCACCCATCCGCGAGGGCAGCCCCAGCATTTT; CDR3 protein: CASSATHPRGQPQHF
D gene: -; V gene: TRBV5-3; clone size: few; J gene: TRBJ2-7; CDR3 DNA: TGTGCCAGAAGCTTGGGTCACGCGAGCTCCTACGAGCAGTACTTC; CDR3 protein: CARSLGHASSYEQYF
D gene: -; V gene: TRBV28; clone size: few; J gene: TRBJ2-7; CDR3 DNA: TGTGCCAGTGTGAACCCCGACTCCTACGAGCAGTACTTC; CDR3 protein: CASVNPDSYEQYF
D gene: -; V gene: TRBV4-2; clone size: -; J gene: TRBJ1-1; CDR3 DNA: TGTGCCAGCAGCCAAGAGGAGCCGAGCACTGAAGCTTTCTTT; CDR3 protein: CASSQEEPSTEAFF
D gene: -; V gene: TRBV28; clone size: -; J gene: TRBJ2-1; CDR3 DNA: TGTGCCAGCAGTTGGGGCGGGATCTCCTCGGTGGGCGATGAGCAGTTCTTC; CDR3 protein: CASSWGGISSVGDEQFF
D gene: -; V gene: TRBV7-9; clone size: -; J gene: TRBJ2-1; CDR3 DNA: TGTGCCAGCAGCTTAGCGCTGTGGCGAGGAGACAATGAGCAGTTCTTC; CDR3 protein: CASSLALWRGDNEQFF
D gene: -; V gene: TRBV5-1; clone size: -; J gene: TRBJ1-1; CDR3 DNA: TGCGCCAGCAGCTTAAGGGACATGAACACTGAAGCTTTCTTT; CDR3 protein: CASSLRDMNTEAFF
D gene: -; V gene: TRBV10-3; clone size: once; J gene: TRBJ1-2; CDR3 DNA: TGTGCCATCAGTGAGTCGATAGGCCTGAATAACTATGGCTACACCTTC; CDR3 protein: CAISESIGLNNYGYTF
D gene: -; V gene: TRBV6-5; clone size: once; J gene: TRBJ2-3; CDR3 DNA: TGTGCCAGCACCCGGCTAGCCTTCGCAGATACGCAGTATTTT; CDR3 protein: CASTRLAFADTQYF
D gene: -; V gene: TRBV4-1; clone size: -; J gene: TRBJ1-5; CDR3 DNA: TGCGCCAGCAGCCAAGAACCGGGATCGGGGCCCCAGCATTTT; CDR3 protein: CASSQEPGSGPQHF
D gene: -; V gene: TRBV6-6; clone size: -; J gene: TRBJ2-1; CDR3 DNA: TGTGCCAGCAGTCTCCGCACAGGGAACTACAATGAGCAGTTCTTC; CDR3 protein: CASSLRTGNYNEQFF
D gene: -; V gene: TRBV19; clone size: -; J gene: TRBJ1-1; CDR3 DNA: TGTGCCAGTTGCCACAGAGCTACAGGGAACACTGAAGCTTTCTTT; CDR3 protein: CASCHRATGNTEAFF
D gene: -; V gene: TRBV5-6; clone size: medium-sized; J gene: TRBJ1-1; CDR3 DNA: TGTGCCAGCAGCTTGGATTGGGGTAACACTGAAGCTTTCTTT; CDR3 protein: CASSLDWGNTEAFF
D gene: -; V gene: TRBV5-6; clone size: -; J gene: TRBJ2-1; CDR3 DNA: TGTGCCAGCAGCCTCGGGGGCGGTGAGCAGTTCTTC; CDR3 protein: CASSLGGGEQFF
D gene: -; V gene: TRBV9; clone size: -; J gene: TRBJ1-1; CDR3 DNA: TGTGCCAGCAGCGTAGCAGCCATGAACACTGAAGCTTTCTTT; CDR3 protein: CASSVAAMNTEAFF
D gene: TRBD1; V gene: TRBV6-5; clone size: large; J gene: TRBJ2-2; CDR3 DNA: TGTGCCAGCGGAAGGGACAGGGGTGACACCGGGGAGCTGTTTTTT; CDR3 protein: CASGRDRGDTGELFF
D gene: -; V gene: TRBV12-5; clone size: -; J gene: TRBJ1-5; CDR3 DNA: TGTGCTAGTGGTTCCCGGGCCAACCTTAGCAATCAGCCCCAGCATTTT; CDR3 protein: CASGSRANLSNQPQHF
D gene: -; V gene: TRBV28; clone size: -; J gene: TRBJ1-5; CDR3 DNA: TGTGCCAGCAGTTTTCGGGGGGACAATCAGCCCCAGCATTTT; CDR3 protein: CASSFRGDNQPQHF
D gene: TRBD1; V gene: TRBV19; clone size: -; J gene: TRBJ2-2; CDR3 DNA: TGTGCCAGTAGTCCTAGGACAGGCCCGCCCGGGGAGCTGTTTTTT; CDR3 protein: CASSPRTGPPGELFF
D gene: -; V gene: TRBV4-3; clone size: -; J gene: TRBJ1-2; CDR3 DNA: TGCGCCAGCAGCCCCGGACAGCATGGGTATGGCTACACCTTC; CDR3 protein: CASSPGQHGYGYTF
D gene: TRBD1; V gene: TRBV7-9; clone size: -; J gene: TRBJ2-7; CDR3 DNA: TGTGCCAGCAGCTTAGTAGGGGGTTCCTCGGGACAGTTCTACGAGCAGTACTTC; CDR3 protein: CASSLVGGSSGQFYEQYF
D gene: -; V gene: TRBV28; clone size: -; J gene: TRBJ1-1; CDR3 DNA: TGTGCCAGCAGTCCCCTAGTCGGGGGAGCTTTCTTT; CDR3 protein: CASSPLVGGAFF
D gene: -; V gene: TRBV11-2; clone size: -; J gene: TRBJ1-2; CDR3 DNA: TGTGCCAGCAGCTTAGGGGGGCAAGGCTACACCTTC; CDR3 protein: CASSLGGQGYTF
D gene: -; V gene: TRBV27; clone size: -; J gene: TRBJ1-1; CDR3 DNA: TGTGCCAGCAGTTCCTTCGGGACTGAAGCTTTCTTT; CDR3 protein: CASSSFGTEAFF
D gene: -; V gene: TRBV9; clone size: once; J gene: TRBJ2-2; CDR3 DNA: TGTGCCAGCAGCTCCCCCATTAGACCGCTTACCACCGGGGAGCTGTTTTTT; CDR3 protein: CASSSPIRPLTTGELFF
D gene: -; V gene: TRBV19; clone size: -; J gene: TRBJ2-4; CDR3 DNA: TGTGCCAGTAGTACCTCCCCCAAAAACATTCAGTACTTC; CDR3 protein: CASSTSPKNIQYF
D gene: -; V gene: TRBV28; clone size: -; J gene: TRBJ1-5; CDR3 DNA: TGTGCCAGCCGCCCCCCCAGTTATCAGCCCCAGCATTTT; CDR3 protein: CASRPPSYQPQHF
D gene: -; V gene: TRBV5-1; clone size: few; J gene: TRBJ2-7; CDR3 DNA: TGCGCCAGCAGCTTGGGTGGAAACTCCTACGAGCAGTACTTC; CDR3 protein: CASSLGGNSYEQYF
D gene: TRBD1; V gene: TRBV6-5; clone size: -; J gene: TRBJ2-5; CDR3 DNA: TGTGCCAGCAGTTACGGGGGACAGTCGGAGACCCAGTACTTC; CDR3 protein: CASSYGGQSETQYF
D gene: -; V gene: TRBV19; clone size: -; J gene: TRBJ1-2; CDR3 DNA: TGTGCCAGTAGTATATCCGCTAACTATGGCTACACCTTC; CDR3 protein: CASSISANYGYTF
D gene: TRBD2; V gene: TRBV7-3; clone size: -; J gene: TRBJ2-5; CDR3 DNA: TGTGCCAGCAGCTTATCCGGGACTAGCGGTGGGGAGACCCAGTACTTC; CDR3 protein: CASSLSGTSGGETQYF
D gene: -; V gene: TRBV7-3; clone size: -; J gene: TRBJ2-7; CDR3 DNA: TGTGCCAGCAGCTTAGGGGCAGGGTCCGAGCAGTACTTC; CDR3 protein: CASSLGAGSEQYF
D gene: TRBD2; V gene: TRBV5-1; clone size: -; J gene: TRBJ2-3; CDR3 DNA: TGCGCCAGCAGCTTGAGTAGCGGGGCCCGCGACACAGATACGCAGTATTTT; CDR3 protein: CASSLSSGARDTDTQYF
D gene: -; V gene: TRBV7-2; clone size: -; J gene: TRBJ2-7; CDR3 DNA: TGTGCCAGCAGCTTCGGGACCCACGAGCAGTACTTC; CDR3 protein: CASSFGTHEQYF
D gene: TRBD1; V gene: TRBV9; clone size: -; J gene: TRBJ1-2; CDR3 DNA: TGTGCCAGCAGCGTAGCTGGACAGGGGCTCTATGGCTACACCTTC; CDR3 protein: CASSVAGQGLYGYTF
D gene: -; V gene: TRBV19; clone size: -; J gene: TRBJ2-7; CDR3 DNA: TGTGCCAGTAGTACCGGGACAAAGAGCTCCTACGAGCAGTACTTC; CDR3 protein: CASSTGTKSSYEQYF